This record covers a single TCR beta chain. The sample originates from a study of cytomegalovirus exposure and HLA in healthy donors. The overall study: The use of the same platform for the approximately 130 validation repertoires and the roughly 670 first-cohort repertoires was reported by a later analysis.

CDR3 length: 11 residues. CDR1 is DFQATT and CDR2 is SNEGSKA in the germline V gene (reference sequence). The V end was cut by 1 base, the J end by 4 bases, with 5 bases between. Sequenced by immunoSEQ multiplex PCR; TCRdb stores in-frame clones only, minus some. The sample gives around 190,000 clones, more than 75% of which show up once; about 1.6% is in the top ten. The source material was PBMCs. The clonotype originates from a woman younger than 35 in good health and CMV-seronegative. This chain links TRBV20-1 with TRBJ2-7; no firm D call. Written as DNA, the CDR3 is TGCAGTGCTAGAGGCGGATACGAGCAGTACTTC. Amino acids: CSARGGYEQYF.